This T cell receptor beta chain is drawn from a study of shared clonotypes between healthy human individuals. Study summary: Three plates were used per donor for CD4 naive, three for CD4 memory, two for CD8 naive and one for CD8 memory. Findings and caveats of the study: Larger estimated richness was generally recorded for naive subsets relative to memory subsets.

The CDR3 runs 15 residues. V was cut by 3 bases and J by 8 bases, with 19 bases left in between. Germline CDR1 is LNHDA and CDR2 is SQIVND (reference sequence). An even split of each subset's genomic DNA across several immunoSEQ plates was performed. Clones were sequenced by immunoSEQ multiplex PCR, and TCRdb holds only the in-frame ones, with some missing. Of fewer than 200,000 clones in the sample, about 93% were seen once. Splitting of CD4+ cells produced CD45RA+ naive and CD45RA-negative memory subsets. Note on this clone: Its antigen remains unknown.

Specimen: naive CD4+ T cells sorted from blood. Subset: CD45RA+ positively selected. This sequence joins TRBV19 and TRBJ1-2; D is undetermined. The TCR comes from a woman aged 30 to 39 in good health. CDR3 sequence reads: CASSINSWANKGYTF. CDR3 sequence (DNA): TGTGCCAGTAGTATCAACTCCTGGGCCAATAAAGGCTACACCTTC.